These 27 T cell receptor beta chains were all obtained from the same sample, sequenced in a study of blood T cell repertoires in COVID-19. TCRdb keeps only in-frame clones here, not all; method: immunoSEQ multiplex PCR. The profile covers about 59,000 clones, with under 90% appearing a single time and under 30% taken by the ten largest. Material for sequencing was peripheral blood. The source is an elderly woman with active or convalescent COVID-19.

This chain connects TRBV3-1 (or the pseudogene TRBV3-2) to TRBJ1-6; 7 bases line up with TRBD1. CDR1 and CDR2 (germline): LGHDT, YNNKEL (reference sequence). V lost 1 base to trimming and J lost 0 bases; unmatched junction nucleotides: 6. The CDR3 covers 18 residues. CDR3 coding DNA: TGTGCCAGCAGCCAAGTCAGGACAGGCAGCTCCTATAATTCACCCCTCCACTTT. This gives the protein CASSQVRTGSSYNSPLHF.

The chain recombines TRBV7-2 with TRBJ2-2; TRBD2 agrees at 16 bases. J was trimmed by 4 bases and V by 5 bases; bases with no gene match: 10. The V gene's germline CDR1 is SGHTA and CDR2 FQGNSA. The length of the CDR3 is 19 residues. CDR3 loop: CASSNPPGLAGGRTGELFF. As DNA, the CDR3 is TGTGCCAGCAGCAATCCGCCGGGACTAGCGGGGGGGCGCACCGGGGAGCTGTTTTTT.

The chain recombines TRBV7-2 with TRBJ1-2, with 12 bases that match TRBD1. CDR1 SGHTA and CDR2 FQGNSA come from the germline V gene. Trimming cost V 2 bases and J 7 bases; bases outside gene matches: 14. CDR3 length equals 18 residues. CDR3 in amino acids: CASSLSFGGQGASVGYTF. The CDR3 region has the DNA TGTGCCAGCAGCTTAAGCTTTGGGGGACAGGGGGCTTCGGTTGGCTACACCTTC.

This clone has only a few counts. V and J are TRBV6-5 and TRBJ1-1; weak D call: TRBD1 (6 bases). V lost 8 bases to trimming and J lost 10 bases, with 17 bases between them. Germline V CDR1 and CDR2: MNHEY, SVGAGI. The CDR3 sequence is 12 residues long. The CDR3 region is CASRPDRPLAFF. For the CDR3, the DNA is TGTGCCAGCCGACCCGACAGGCCACTAGCTTTCTTT.

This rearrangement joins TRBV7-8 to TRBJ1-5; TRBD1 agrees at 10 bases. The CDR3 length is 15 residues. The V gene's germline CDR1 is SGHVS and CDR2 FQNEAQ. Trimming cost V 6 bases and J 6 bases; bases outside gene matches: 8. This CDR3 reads CASRPTGGGGQPQHF. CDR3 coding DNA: TGTGCCAGCAGACCGACAGGGGGCGGAGGTCAGCCCCAGCATTTT.

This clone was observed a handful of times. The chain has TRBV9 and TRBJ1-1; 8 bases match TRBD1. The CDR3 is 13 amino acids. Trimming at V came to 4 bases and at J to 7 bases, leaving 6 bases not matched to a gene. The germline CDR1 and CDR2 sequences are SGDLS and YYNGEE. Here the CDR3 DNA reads TGTGCCAGCAGCACAGGGGGGAGCGTTGAAGCTTTCTTT. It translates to CASSTGGSVEAFF.

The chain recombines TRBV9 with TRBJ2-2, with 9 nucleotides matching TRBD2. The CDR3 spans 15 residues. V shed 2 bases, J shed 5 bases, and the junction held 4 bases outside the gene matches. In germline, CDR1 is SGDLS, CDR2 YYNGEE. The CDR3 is CASSVEAGGTGELFF. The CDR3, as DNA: TGTGCCAGCAGCGTCGAGGCGGGGGGGACCGGGGAGCTGTTTTTT.

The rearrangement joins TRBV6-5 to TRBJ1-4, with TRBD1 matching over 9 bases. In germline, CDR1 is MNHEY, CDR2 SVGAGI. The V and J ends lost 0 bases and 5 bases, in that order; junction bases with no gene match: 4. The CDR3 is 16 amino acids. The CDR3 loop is CASSYSKGTGNEKLFF. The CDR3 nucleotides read TGTGCCAGCAGTTACTCGAAAGGGACAGGGAATGAAAAACTGTTTTTT.

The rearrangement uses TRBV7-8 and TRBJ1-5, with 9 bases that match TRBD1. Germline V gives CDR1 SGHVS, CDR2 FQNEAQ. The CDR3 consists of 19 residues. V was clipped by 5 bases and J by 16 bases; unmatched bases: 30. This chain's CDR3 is CASSPRDRARQTIENPFHF. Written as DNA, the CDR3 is TGTGCCAGCAGCCCCCGGGACAGGGCTCGGCAAACTATTGAAAACCCGTTTCATTTT.

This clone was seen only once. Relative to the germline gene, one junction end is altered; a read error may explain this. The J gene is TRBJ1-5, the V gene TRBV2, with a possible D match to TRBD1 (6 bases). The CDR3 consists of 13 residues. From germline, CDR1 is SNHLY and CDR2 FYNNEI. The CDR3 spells CASSEDRHQPQHF. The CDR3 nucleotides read TGTGCCAGCAGCGAAGACAGGCATCAGCCCCAGCATTTT.

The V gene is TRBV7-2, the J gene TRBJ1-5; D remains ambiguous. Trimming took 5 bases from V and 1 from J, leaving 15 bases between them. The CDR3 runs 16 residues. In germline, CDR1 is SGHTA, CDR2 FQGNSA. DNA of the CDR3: TGTGCCAGCAGCCAAAGGCTCCCCGGGAGCAATCAGCCCCAGCATTTT. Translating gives CASSQRLPGSNQPQHF. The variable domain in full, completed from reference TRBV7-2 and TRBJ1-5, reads GAGVSQSPSNKVTEKGKDVELRCDPISGHTALYWYRQSLGQGLEFLIYFQGNSAPDKSGLPSDRFSAERTGGSVSTLTIQRTQQEDSAVYLCASSQRLPGSNQPQHFGDGTRLSIL.

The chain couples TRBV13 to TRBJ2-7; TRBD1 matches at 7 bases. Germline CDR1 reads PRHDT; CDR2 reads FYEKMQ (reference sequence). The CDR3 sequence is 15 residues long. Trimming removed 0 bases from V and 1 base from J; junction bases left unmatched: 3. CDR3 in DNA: TGTGCCAGCAGCTTAGGAACAGGGGTATCCTACGAGCAGTACTTC. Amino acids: CASSLGTGVSYEQYF.

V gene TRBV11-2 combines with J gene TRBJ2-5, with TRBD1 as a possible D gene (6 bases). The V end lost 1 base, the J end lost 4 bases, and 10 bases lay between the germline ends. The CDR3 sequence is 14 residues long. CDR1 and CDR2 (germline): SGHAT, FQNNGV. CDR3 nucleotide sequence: TGTGCCAGCAGCTTAGGGGGGCCAAGAGAGACCCAGTACTTC. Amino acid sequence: CASSLGGPRETQYF.

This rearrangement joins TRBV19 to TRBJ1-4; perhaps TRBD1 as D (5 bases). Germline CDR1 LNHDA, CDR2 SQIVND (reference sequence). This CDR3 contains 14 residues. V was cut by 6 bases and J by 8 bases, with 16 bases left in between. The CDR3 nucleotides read TGTGCCAGTAGGTTTACAGGTGCAGGAGAAAAACTGTTTTTT. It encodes CASRFTGAGEKLFF.

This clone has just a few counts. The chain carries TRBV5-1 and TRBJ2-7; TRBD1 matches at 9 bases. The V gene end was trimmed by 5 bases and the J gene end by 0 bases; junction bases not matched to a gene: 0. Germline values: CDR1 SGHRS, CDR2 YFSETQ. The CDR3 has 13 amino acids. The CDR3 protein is CASRQGASYEQYF. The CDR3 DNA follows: TGCGCCAGCAGACAGGGGGCCTCCTACGAGCAGTACTTC.

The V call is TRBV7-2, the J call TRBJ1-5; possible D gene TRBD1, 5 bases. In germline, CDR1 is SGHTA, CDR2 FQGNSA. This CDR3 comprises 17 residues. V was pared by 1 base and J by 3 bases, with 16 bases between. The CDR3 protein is CASSLGFGQGLNQPQHF. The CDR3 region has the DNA TGTGCCAGCAGCTTAGGTTTCGGTCAGGGACTCAATCAGCCCCAGCATTTT.

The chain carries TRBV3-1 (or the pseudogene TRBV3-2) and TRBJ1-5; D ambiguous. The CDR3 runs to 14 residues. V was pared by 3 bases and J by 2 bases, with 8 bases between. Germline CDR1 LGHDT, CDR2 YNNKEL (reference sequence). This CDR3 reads CASSHGRGNQPQHF. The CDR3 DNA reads TGTGCCAGCAGCCACGGCCGGGGCAATCAGCCCCAGCATTTT.

CDR3 bases: TGCGCCAGCAGCTTGCAGGGAAGCTCCTACGAGCAGTACTTC. Translating gives CASSLQGSSYEQYF. The chain recombines TRBV5-1 with TRBJ2-7, with D perhaps TRBD1 (5 bases). The CDR3 consists of 14 residues. From germline, CDR1 is SGHRS and CDR2 YFSETQ. V was clipped by 1 base and J by 0 bases, with 8 bases between them.

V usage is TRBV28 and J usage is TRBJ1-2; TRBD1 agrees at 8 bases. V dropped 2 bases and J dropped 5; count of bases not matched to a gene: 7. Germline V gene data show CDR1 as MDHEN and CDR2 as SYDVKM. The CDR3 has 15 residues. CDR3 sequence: CASSLGPQGEYGYTF. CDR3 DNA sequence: TGTGCCAGCAGTTTAGGCCCACAGGGGGAGTATGGCTACACCTTC.

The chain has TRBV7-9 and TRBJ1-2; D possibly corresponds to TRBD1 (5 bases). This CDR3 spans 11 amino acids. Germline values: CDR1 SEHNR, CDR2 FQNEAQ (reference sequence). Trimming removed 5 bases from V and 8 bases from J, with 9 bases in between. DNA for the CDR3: TGTGCCAGCAGCGCCTCAGGGGGCTACACCTTC. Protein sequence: CASSASGGYTF.

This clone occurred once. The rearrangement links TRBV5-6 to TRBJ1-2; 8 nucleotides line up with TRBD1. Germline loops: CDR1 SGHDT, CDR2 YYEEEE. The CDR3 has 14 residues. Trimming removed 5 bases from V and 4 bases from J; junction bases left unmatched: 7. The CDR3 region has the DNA TGTGCCAGCAGTACCCGACAGGGGTTCTATGGCTACACCTTC. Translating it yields CASSTRQGFYGYTF.

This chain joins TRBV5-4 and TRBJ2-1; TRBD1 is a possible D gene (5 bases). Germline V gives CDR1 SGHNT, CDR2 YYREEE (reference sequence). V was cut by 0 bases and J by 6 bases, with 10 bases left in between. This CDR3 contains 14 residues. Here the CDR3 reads CASSLVAGSNEQFF. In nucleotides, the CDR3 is TGTGCCAGCAGCTTGGTTGCAGGGTCCAATGAGCAGTTCTTC.

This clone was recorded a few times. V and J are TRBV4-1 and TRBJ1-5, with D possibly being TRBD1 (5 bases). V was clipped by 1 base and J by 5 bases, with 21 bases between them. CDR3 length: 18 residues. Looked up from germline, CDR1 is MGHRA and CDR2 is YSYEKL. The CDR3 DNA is TGCGCCAGCAGCCAAGGTTTGCCGCAGGGCGAAAGGGATCAGCCCCAGCATTTT. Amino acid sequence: CASSQGLPQGERDQPQHF.

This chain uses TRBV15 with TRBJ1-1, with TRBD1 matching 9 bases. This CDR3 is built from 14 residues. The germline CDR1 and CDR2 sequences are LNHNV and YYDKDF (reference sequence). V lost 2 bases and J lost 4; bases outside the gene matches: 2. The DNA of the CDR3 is TGTGCCACCAGCAGATCGACAGGGGGCACTGAAGCTTTCTTT. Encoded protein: CATSRSTGGTEAFF.

The CDR3 nucleotides are TGCGCCAGCAGCCAAGATCACCGGGACACAACCTACGAGCAGTACTTC. As protein: CASSQDHRDTTYEQYF. The V gene is TRBV4-3, the J gene TRBJ2-7; D is perhaps TRBD1 (6 bases). The CDR3 consists of 16 residues. Between the trimmed V and J ends, which lost 0 bases and 2 bases, there was a span of 14 bases. Germline assignment: CDR1 LGHNA and CDR2 YSLEER.

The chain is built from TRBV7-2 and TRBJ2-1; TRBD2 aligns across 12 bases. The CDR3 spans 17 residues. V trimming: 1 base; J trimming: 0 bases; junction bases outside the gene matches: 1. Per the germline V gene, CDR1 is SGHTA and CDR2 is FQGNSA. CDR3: CASSLGTSGASYNEQFF. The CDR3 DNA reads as TGTGCCAGCAGCTTAGGGACTAGCGGGGCCTCCTACAATGAGCAGTTCTTC.

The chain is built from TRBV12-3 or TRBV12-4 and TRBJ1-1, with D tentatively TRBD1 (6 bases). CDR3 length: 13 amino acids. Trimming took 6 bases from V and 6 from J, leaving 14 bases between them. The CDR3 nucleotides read TGTGCCAGCAGGGGGGGGCTGGCTCCTGAAGCTTTCTTT. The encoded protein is CASRGGLAPEAFF.